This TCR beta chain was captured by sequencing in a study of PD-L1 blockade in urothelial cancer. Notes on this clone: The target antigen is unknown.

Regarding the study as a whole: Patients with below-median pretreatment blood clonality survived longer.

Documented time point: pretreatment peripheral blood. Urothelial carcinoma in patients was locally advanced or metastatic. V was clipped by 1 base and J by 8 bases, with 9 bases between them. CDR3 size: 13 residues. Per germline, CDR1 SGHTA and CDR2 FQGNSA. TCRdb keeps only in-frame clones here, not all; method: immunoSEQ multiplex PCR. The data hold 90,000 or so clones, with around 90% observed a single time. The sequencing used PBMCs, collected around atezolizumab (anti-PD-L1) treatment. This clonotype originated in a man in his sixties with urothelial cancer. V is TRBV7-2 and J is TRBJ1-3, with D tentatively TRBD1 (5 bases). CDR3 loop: CASSLVGGDTIYF. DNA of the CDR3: TGTGCCAGCAGCTTAGTGGGGGGGGACACCATATATTTT.